This T cell receptor beta chain is from a study of T cells after somatic rescue of genetic block. Measured with immunoSEQ multiplex PCR; TCRdb has only the in-frame clones, and not every one. The sample contains 9,500 to 14,000 clones, approximately 72% of which appear only once. Deletions cut 6 bases from V and 11 bases from J, with 16 bases between. CDR1 SEHNR and CDR2 FQNEAQ come from the germline V gene (reference sequence). The CDR3 consists of 12 residues. This TCR was recovered from a boy younger than 18. The sample taken for sequencing was peripheral blood mononuclear cells (PBMCs). V and J are TRBV7-9 and TRBJ1-1; D is possibly TRBD1 (5 bases). CDR3 sequence (DNA): TGTGCCAGCAGGCGGGACGGCTTGGAGGCTTTCTTT. It yields the protein CASRRDGLEAFF.